This T cell receptor beta chain was sequenced for a study of T cell responses to AZD1222 COVID-19 vaccine. There are a few counts of this clone. The V gene lost 7 bases and the J gene lost 7 bases, with 11 bases spanning the gap. This CDR3 region has 13 residues. The germline CDR1 and CDR2 sequences are MNHEY and SVGAGI. Only in-frame clones appear in the TCRdb table, and some are missing; sequencing was by immunoSEQ multiplex PCR. The sample lists about 35,000 clones, 70% to 90% occurring once. This chain uses TRBV6-5 with TRBJ1-6; possibly TRBD1 for D (5 bases). The source material was peripheral blood, sampled 28 days after the second AZD1222 dose. This receptor was identified in an adult who received the AZD1222 COVID-19 vaccine. DNA for the CDR3: TGTGCCAGCAAGGAGCAGGGAAATTCACCCCTCCACTTT. Encoded protein: CASKEQGNSPLHF.